Listed below are T cell receptor beta chains from one sample, sequenced in a study of blood T cell repertoires in COVID-19. Data came from immunoSEQ multiplex PCR; TCRdb stores just in-frame clones and leaves some out. Among 450,000 to 600,000 clones listed, roughly 90% were seen once. The specimen sequenced was PBMCs or T cells enriched from blood (not recorded which). The source is a woman younger than 30 who had recovered from COVID-19. Each CDR3 is given with its conserved first and last residue. D genes are given only for firm matches. The listing skips clone size in some rows; elsewhere it reads once, few, many or a size class.

>TRBV30|TRBJ2-3|.|.
CAWSRGSVTDTQYF
TGTGCCTGGAGTAGGGGGTCAGTGACAGATACGCAGTATTTT
>TRBV6-6|TRBJ2-5|.|TRBD2
CASSYRRGEETQYF
TGTGCCAGCAGTTACCGCCGGGGGGAAGAGACCCAGTACTTC
>TRBV5-1|TRBJ1-1|.|.
CASSLALSDGGGVTEAFF
TGCGCCAGCAGCTTGGCCTTAAGTGATGGGGGAGGGGTCACTGAAGCTTTCTTT
>TRBV19|TRBJ2-1|.|TRBD1
CASSSTGTGTYNEQFF
TGTGCCAGTAGCTCAACCGGGACAGGGACTTACAATGAGCAGTTCTTC
>TRBV7-2|TRBJ2-1|.|TRBD2
CASSLAASGAYNEQFF
TGTGCCAGCAGCTTGGCTGCCAGCGGGGCCTACAATGAGCAGTTCTTC
>TRBV19|TRBJ2-2|.|TRBD2
CASSIDPYGGASGTGELFF
TGTGCCAGTAGTATAGATCCTTATGGTGGGGCTAGCGGCACCGGGGAGCTGTTTTTT
>TRBV11-2|TRBJ2-7|.|TRBD2
CASSFAGDQTYEQYF
TGTGCCAGCAGCTTTGCGGGGGATCAAACCTACGAGCAGTACTTC
>TRBV9|TRBJ2-3|.|.
CASSVAGTQYF
TGTGCCAGCAGCGTAGCGGGTACGCAGTATTTT
>TRBV5-6|TRBJ1-1|few|.
CATSGPGVRTEAFF
TGTGCCACCTCAGGTCCGGGGGTTCGGACTGAAGCTTTCTTT
>TRBV7-2|TRBJ2-2|.|.
CASRSANTGELFF
TGTGCCAGCAGATCCGCGAACACCGGGGAGCTGTTTTTT
>TRBV5-1|TRBJ1-3|.|TRBD1
CASTVGDSALGNTIYF
TGCGCCAGCACCGTGGGGGACAGCGCCCTTGGAAACACCATATATTTT
>TRBV4-1|TRBJ1-1|.|TRBD1
CASSRQFSEGATEAFF
TGCGCCAGCAGCCGCCAATTCTCAGAGGGGGCAACTGAAGCTTTCTTT
>TRBV5-6|TRBJ1-1|.|.
CASSLEARNTEAFF
TGTGCCAGCAGCTTGGAAGCCCGGAACACTGAAGCTTTCTTT
>TRBV18|TRBJ1-3|once|.
CASSPTSDSGNTIYF
TGTGCCAGCTCACCTACCAGCGACTCTGGAAACACCATATATTTT
>TRBV5-1|TRBJ2-5|.|.
CASSLQMEETQYF
TGCGCCAGCAGCTTGCAGATGGAAGAGACCCAGTACTTC
>TRBV28|TRBJ1-4|.|.
CASSLMSGPNRLFF
TGTGCCAGCAGTTTAATGTCAGGGCCTAACAGACTGTTTTTT
>TRBV5-1|TRBJ2-3|.|TRBD1
CASSLETGPDTQYF
TGCGCCAGCAGCTTGGAGACAGGGCCAGATACGCAGTATTTT
>TRBV28|TRBJ1-5|.|TRBD1
CASSPHSRDRGSF
TGTGCCAGCAGCCCCCACTCGCGGGACAGGGGGAGTTTT
>TRBV11-2|TRBJ2-3|once|TRBD2
CASSQREDGQYF
TGTGCCAGCAGCCAGCGGGAGGACGGACAGTATTTT
>TRBV7-3|TRBJ1-1|once|.
CASSLSPRTQNTEAFF
TGTGCCAGCAGCTTAAGTCCTAGGACTCAGAACACTGAAGCTTTCTTT
>TRBV6-5|TRBJ1-1|.|.
CASRLTKSNTEAFF
TGTGCCAGCAGGTTGACAAAATCGAACACTGAAGCTTTCTTT
>TRBV5-5|TRBJ2-1|.|.
CASSLAGGAHNEQFF
TGTGCCAGCAGCTTGGCCGGCGGGGCCCACAATGAGCAGTTCTTC
>TRBV5-4|TRBJ2-2|.|TRBD2
CASSLDHSSGGDTGELFF
TGTGCCAGCAGCTTGGACCACTCTAGCGGGGGGGACACCGGGGAGCTGTTTTTT
>TRBV18|TRBJ2-1|.|TRBD1
CASSLLGQGREQFF
TGTGCCAGCTCACTTCTCGGACAGGGTCGTGAGCAGTTCTTC
>TRBV7-9|TRBJ2-7|.|TRBD1
CASSPDRGQFEQYF
TGTGCCAGCAGCCCGGACAGGGGGCAATTTGAGCAGTACTTC
>TRBV6-4|TRBJ2-1|.|TRBD2
CASSDLAGVDEQFF
TGTGCCAGCAGCGATCTAGCGGGGGTGGATGAGCAGTTCTTC
>TRBV11-3|TRBJ2-7|.|.
CASSLGPGEEQYF
TGTGCCAGCAGCTTAGGCCCCGGGGAAGAGCAGTACTTC
>TRBV5-6|TRBJ1-5|.|.
CASSPGGGNQPQHF
TGTGCCAGCAGCCCCGGTGGAGGTAATCAGCCCCAGCATTTT
>TRBV5-1|TRBJ1-2|.|TRBD1
CASSFDLTGAYTF
TGCGCCAGCAGCTTCGATCTCACAGGGGCCTACACCTTC
>TRBV28|TRBJ1-1|.|.
CASSSPAPTANTEAFF
TGTGCCAGCAGTTCTCCAGCGCCGACCGCCAACACTGAAGCTTTCTTT
>TRBV6-5|TRBJ2-5|.|TRBD1
CASSPAGQGHETQYF
TGTGCCAGCAGTCCAGCGGGACAGGGACACGAGACCCAGTACTTC
>TRBV30|TRBJ2-3|.|TRBD1
CAWSGGQGNTDTQYF
TGTGCCTGGAGTGGCGGACAGGGGAACACAGATACGCAGTATTTT
>TRBV3-1/TRBV3-2|TRBJ1-2|once|TRBD1
CASSWGQGNYGYTF
TGTGCCAGCAGCTGGGGACAGGGCAACTATGGCTACACCTTC
>TRBV9|TRBJ1-3|.|TRBD1
CASSPGGSPGNTIYF
TGTGCCAGCAGCCCAGGGGGCTCCCCTGGAAACACCATATATTTT
>TRBV7-8|TRBJ2-3|.|.
CASSPGRGTDTQYF
TGTGCCAGCAGCCCGGGAAGAGGCACAGATACGCAGTATTTT
>TRBV11-3|TRBJ1-1|.|TRBD1
CASSEDRGSTEAFF
TGTGCCAGCAGCGAGGACAGGGGTTCCACTGAAGCTTTCTTT
>TRBV5-6|TRBJ2-1|.|.
CASTQLITAAGKFF
TGTGCCAGCACCCAACTGATCACGGCGGCGGGGAAGTTCTTC
>TRBV10-3|TRBJ2-7|.|TRBD1
CAIRPGQGIYEQYF
TGTGCCATCAGACCGGGACAGGGTATCTACGAGCAGTACTTC
>TRBV2|TRBJ2-1|once|TRBD2
CASSERFRTSGRNEQFF
TGTGCCAGCAGTGAGAGGTTTAGGACTAGCGGGCGCAATGAGCAGTTCTTC
>TRBV24-1|TRBJ2-5|.|.
CATSDLGQPQETQYF
TGTGCCACCAGTGATTTAGGACAGCCCCAAGAGACCCAGTACTTC